Following are 21 T cell receptor beta chains from one sample sequenced in a study of identical twins. Using its own MiXCR run on the 5' RACE reads, TCRdb lists one record per CDR3 protein. The repertoire includes over 550,000 distinct CDR3 sequences, around 7.4% of them detected once, and 1.6% sits in the top ten. The same sample was also studied in work on yellow fever vaccine responses in identical twins.

Material for sequencing was PBMCs. The origin of the receptors is a woman aged 18 to 35 in good health.

This clonotype was seen ten or more times. The rearrangement joins TRBV4-1 to TRBJ2-5; D possibly uses TRBD1 or TRBD2 (6 bases each). The CDR3 sequence is 16 residues long. Between the trimmed V and J ends, which lost 3 bases and 2 bases, there was a span of 16 bases. Germline CDR1 and CDR2: MGHRA and YSYEKL. CDR3 loop: CASSQGRTASQETQYF. The CDR3 nucleotides are TGCGCCAGCAGCCAGGGGAGGACAGCGTCACAAGAGACCCAGTACTTC.

In its sample, this clonotype was seen many times. The chain recombines TRBV28 with TRBJ1-5, with D possibly TRBD1 on 5 matching bases. The CDR3 consists of 15 residues. Germline CDR1 MDHEN, CDR2 SYDVKM. The V end lost 3 bases, the J end lost 3 bases, and 12 bases lay between the germline ends. CDR3 residues: CASSFWGRDNQPQHF. CDR3 bases: TGTGCCAGCAGTTTTTGGGGCAGGGACAATCAGCCCCAGCATTTT.

This clonotype occurred many times. The chain has TRBV7-9 and TRBJ1-3; no firm D call. Trimming left V 11 bases short and J 0 bases short, with 8 bases between. The CDR3 runs to 12 residues. Germline V gives CDR1 SEHNR, CDR2 FQNEAQ (reference sequence). This CDR3 is CAGGDSGNTIYF. The CDR3 bases are TGTGCCGGCGGGGACTCTGGAAACACCATATATTTT. Full variable domain (rest looked up from reference TRBV7-9 and TRBJ1-3): DTGVSQNPRHKITKRGQNVTFRCDPISEHNRLYWYRQTLGQGPEFLTYFQNEAQLEKSRLLSDRFSAERPKGSFSTLEIQRTEQGDSAMYLCAGGDSGNTIYFGEGSWLTVV.

CDR3 in amino acids: CASSASTRPGNEQFF. DNA of the CDR3: TGTGCCAGCAGCGCCTCAACCCGACCTGGGAATGAGCAGTTCTTC. V usage is TRBV9 and J usage is TRBJ2-1; D gene ambiguous. Trimming pared 3 bases from V and 7 bases from J, leaving 17 bases between. The CDR3 is 15 residues long. Germline V gene lookup returns CDR1 SGDLS and CDR2 YYNGEE.

The chain uses TRBV29-1 and TRBJ2-7; D possibly matches TRBD1 or TRBD2 (5 bases each). The V end lost 4 bases, the J end lost 5 bases, and 18 bases lay between the germline ends. The CDR3 has 14 amino acids. Germline V gene data show CDR1 as SQVTM and CDR2 as ANQGSEA. Here the CDR3 reads CSVVRGGTVHEQYF. In nucleotides, the CDR3 is TGCAGCGTTGTGAGGGGTGGAACAGTCCACGAGCAGTACTTC.

V is TRBV15 and J is TRBJ1-2; weak D call: TRBD1 (6 bases). CDR3 length: 16 amino acids. Germline V lookup: CDR1 LNHNV, CDR2 YYDKDF (reference sequence). V lost 3 bases and J 2 bases, leaving 16 bases between the germline ends. This chain's CDR3 is CATSSLEQGKNYGYTF. CDR3 sequence (DNA): TGTGCCACCAGCAGTTTGGAACAGGGCAAAAACTATGGCTACACCTTC.

This clonotype has more than one count but fewer than ten. The rearrangement links TRBV28 to TRBJ2-3; TRBD1 matches at 8 bases. The CDR3 is 15 amino acids. The V gene's germline CDR1 is MDHEN and CDR2 SYDVKM. Unmatched junction bases numbered 4, after V lost 2 bases and J lost 3 bases. The CDR3 nucleotides read TGTGCCAGCAGTTTACCCAGGGGGCGGACAGATACGCAGTATTTT. Protein sequence: CASSLPRGRTDTQYF.

The chain recombines TRBV20-1 with TRBJ1-6, with TRBD1 matching 7 bases. This CDR3 has 14 amino acids. The germline V gene encodes CDR1 DFQATT and CDR2 SNEGSKA (reference sequence). The ends lost 6 bases at V and 8 bases at J; junction bases unmatched: 10. CDR3 amino acids: CSAKTGWVDSPLHF. DNA for the CDR3: TGCAGTGCGAAGACAGGGTGGGTCGATTCACCCCTCCACTTT.

This clonotype showed up many times. CDR3 in DNA: TGCAGTGTTAAGACAGGGGAGGCTGAAGCTTTCTTT. Translation: CSVKTGEAEAFF. V gene TRBV20-1 combines with J gene TRBJ1-1; TRBD1 matches at 8 bases. J gave up 6 bases and V 7 bases, and 7 bases lay outside the gene matches. Germline V gene sequence: CDR1 DFQATT, CDR2 SNEGSKA (reference sequence). The CDR3 has 12 amino acids.

This clonotype occurred a few times. V is TRBV5-5 and J is TRBJ1-1, with a weak D call TRBD1 (5 bases). CDR3 size: 16 residues. Trimming pared 0 bases from V and 0 bases from J, leaving 12 bases between. Germline V gene lookup returns CDR1 SGHKS and CDR2 YYEKEE (reference sequence). The CDR3 DNA sequence: TGTGCCAGCAGCTTGGGCGGGGGACCCATGAACACTGAAGCTTTCTTT. This gives the protein CASSLGGGPMNTEAFF.

J is TRBJ2-2 and V is TRBV24-1; 8 nucleotides agree with TRBD2. V lost 4 bases, J lost 3 bases, and 9 bases stayed unmatched. The CDR3 spans 17 residues. Germline CDR1 is KGHDR and CDR2 is SFDVKD. The DNA for the CDR3 is TGTGCCACCAGTGACTGGACTAGCCGACCCGACACCGGGGAGCTGTTTTTT. Protein product: CATSDWTSRPDTGELFF.

The chain couples TRBV7-2 to TRBJ2-5; TRBD1 aligns across 9 bases. With 3 bases clipped from V and 0 bases from J, the junction kept 5 bases outside the gene matches. The CDR3 length is 16 residues. In germline, CDR1 is SGHTA, CDR2 FQGNSA. CDR3 coding DNA: TGTGCCAGCAGCTTGGGAGGACAGGGGCACCAAGAGACCCAGTACTTC. This translates into CASSLGGQGHQETQYF.

This clonotype turned up a few times. The V gene is TRBV28, the J gene TRBJ2-4; D possibly corresponds to TRBD2 (5 bases). Trimming took off 6 bases at V and 9 bases at J, with 15 bases between the two ends. CDR3 length: 13 amino acids. Per germline, CDR1 MDHEN and CDR2 SYDVKM. CDR3 loop: CASRSTRRGIQYF. The CDR3 DNA follows: TGTGCCAGCAGATCGACCCGCCGGGGCATTCAGTACTTC. The full variable domain, rest sourced from reference TRBV28 and TRBJ2-4, is DVKVTQSSRYLVKRTGEKVFLECVQDMDHENMFWYRQDPGLGLRLIYFSYDVKMKEKGDIPEGYSVSREKKERFSLILESASTNQTSMYLCASRSTRRGIQYFGAGTRLSVL.

This clonotype was counted ten times or more. The chain employs TRBV5-6 and TRBJ2-7; D possibly corresponds to TRBD2 (5 bases). Germline loops: CDR1 SGHDT, CDR2 YYEEEE. The V gene lost 0 bases and the J gene lost 4 bases, with 8 bases spanning the gap. This CDR3 has 13 residues. CDR3 sequence: CASSLAGWYEQYF. The CDR3 DNA sequence: TGTGCCAGCAGCTTGGCGGGATGGTACGAGCAGTACTTC.

The DNA of the CDR3 is TGCAGTGCCGCGACCGGGACAGCCTATGGCTACACCTTC. It specifies CSAATGTAYGYTF. The chain combines TRBV20-1 with TRBJ1-2; 7 bases are a match to TRBD1. Germline V gene data show CDR1 as DFQATT and CDR2 as SNEGSKA (reference sequence). Losses at the gene ends were 6 bases for V and 4 bases for J; bases not matched to a gene: 8. The CDR3 length is 13 residues.

This clonotype was detected only a few times. The chain carries TRBV7-2 and TRBJ2-7; tentatively, D is TRBD1 (6 bases). The germline CDR1 and CDR2 sequences are SGHTA and FQGNSA. The CDR3 totals 13 residues. Between the trimmed V and J ends, which lost 2 bases and 7 bases, there was a span of 12 bases. The CDR3, as DNA: TGTGCCAGCAGCTTACAGGGGCTAGGGGAGCAGTACGTC. Residues: CASSLQGLGEQYV.

The chain has TRBV5-1 and TRBJ2-7; the D gene is possibly TRBD2 (5 bases). Germline CDR1 reads SGHRS; CDR2 reads YFSETQ. The CDR3 length is 14 residues. Trimming pared 6 bases from V and 1 base from J, leaving 14 bases between. The DNA of the CDR3 is TGCGCCAGCAAGAACGGAGGCGGTTCCTACGAGCAGTACTTC. Its translation is CASKNGGGSYEQYF.

This clonotype turned up a few times. The rearrangement links TRBV27 to TRBJ2-7; D not resolved. V dropped 5 bases and J dropped 5 bases, with 7 bases sitting between them. CDR3 length: 11 amino acids. Per germline, CDR1 MNHEY and CDR2 SMNVEV (reference sequence). The CDR3 region has the DNA TGTGCCAGCAGTGGAAACCACGAGCAGTACTTC. Its translation: CASSGNHEQYF.

In this sample, this clonotype turned up many times. This rearrangement joins TRBV20-1 to TRBJ2-3; 14 positions match TRBD2. Trimming took 6 bases from V and 2 from J; bases not matched to a gene: 7. The germline V gene encodes CDR1 DFQATT and CDR2 SNEGSKA (reference sequence). This CDR3 has 16 amino acids. CDR3 in DNA: TGCAGTGCGACCGGGACTAGCGGGGGAAACACAGATACGCAGTATTTT. Translating gives CSATGTSGGNTDTQYF.

The gene calls are TRBV4-1 and TRBJ2-1; 9 bases align to TRBD1. This CDR3 comprises 16 residues. Per germline, CDR1 MGHRA and CDR2 YSYEKL. V was pared by 1 base and J by 11 bases, with 12 bases of the junction left unmatched. The CDR3 coding sequence is TGCGCCAGCAGCCAAGTCGGTACCGGGACAGGGTTTCAGCAGTTCTTC. Protein: CASSQVGTGTGFQQFF.

In its sample, this clonotype was seen a few times. V usage is TRBV5-4 and J usage is TRBJ2-7, with TRBD1 matching 7 bases. The V and J ends lost 4 bases and 0 bases, in that order; junction bases with no gene match: 13. Germline CDR1 reads SGHNT; CDR2 reads YYREEE (reference sequence). There are 17 residues in the CDR3. CDR3: CASSTQGSADNSYEQYF. The CDR3 DNA sequence: TGTGCCAGCAGCACACAGGGGTCGGCGGATAACTCCTACGAGCAGTACTTC.